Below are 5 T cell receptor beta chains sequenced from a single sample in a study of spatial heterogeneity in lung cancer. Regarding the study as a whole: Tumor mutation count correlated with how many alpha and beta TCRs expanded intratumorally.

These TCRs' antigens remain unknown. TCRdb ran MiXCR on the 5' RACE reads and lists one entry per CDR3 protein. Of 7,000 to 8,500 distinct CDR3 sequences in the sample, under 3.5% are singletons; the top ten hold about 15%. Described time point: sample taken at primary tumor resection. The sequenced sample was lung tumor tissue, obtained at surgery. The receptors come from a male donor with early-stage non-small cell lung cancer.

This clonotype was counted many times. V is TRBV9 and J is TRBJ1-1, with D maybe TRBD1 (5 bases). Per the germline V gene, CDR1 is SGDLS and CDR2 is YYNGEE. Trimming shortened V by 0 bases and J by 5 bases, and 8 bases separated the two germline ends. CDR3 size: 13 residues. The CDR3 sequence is CASSVVRGTEAFF. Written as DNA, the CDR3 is TGTGCCAGCAGCGTAGTACGGGGGACTGAAGCTTTCTTT.

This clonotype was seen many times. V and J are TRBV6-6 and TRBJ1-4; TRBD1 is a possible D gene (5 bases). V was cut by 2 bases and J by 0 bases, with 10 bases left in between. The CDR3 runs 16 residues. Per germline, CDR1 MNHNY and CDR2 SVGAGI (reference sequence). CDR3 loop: CASSYGEGSTNEKLFF. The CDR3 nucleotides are TGTGCCAGCAGTTACGGGGAGGGGTCAACTAATGAAAAACTGTTTTTT.

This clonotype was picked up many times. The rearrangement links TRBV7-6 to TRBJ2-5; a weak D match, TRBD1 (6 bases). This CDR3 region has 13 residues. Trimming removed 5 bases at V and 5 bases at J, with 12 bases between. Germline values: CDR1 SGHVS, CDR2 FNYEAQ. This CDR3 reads CASSLGQLETQYF. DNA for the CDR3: TGTGCCAGCAGCCTTGGACAGCTGGAGACCCAGTACTTC.

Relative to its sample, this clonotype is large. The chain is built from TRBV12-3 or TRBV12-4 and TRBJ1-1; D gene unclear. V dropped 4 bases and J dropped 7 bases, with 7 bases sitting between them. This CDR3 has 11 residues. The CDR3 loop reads CASSSSYEAFF. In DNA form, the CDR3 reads TGTGCCAGCAGTTCCAGTTATGAAGCTTTCTTT.

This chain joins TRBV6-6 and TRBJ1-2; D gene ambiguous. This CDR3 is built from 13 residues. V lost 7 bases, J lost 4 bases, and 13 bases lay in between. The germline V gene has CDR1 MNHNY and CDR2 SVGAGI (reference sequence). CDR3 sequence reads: CASNGPSGYGYTF. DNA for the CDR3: TGTGCCAGCAACGGACCTTCTGGCTATGGCTACACCTTC.